The present T cell receptor (beta chain) was sequenced within a study of regulatory and conventional T cells in RAG deficiency. To note about this clone: Its antigen remains unidentified.

Study-level findings and limits: In Omenn syndrome, Treg and Tconv repertoires overlapped >75%.

The table came from immunoSEQ multiplex PCR; TCRdb's copy has only in-frame clones and leaves some out. The sample includes around 37,000 clones, about 88% of them seen just once. The data also belong to a second study, concerning regulatory T cells. From that second work: Amplification used 52 TRBV primers and 13 TRBJ primers.

The sequencing sample was made of CD8+ T cells sorted from blood. The TCR sequence derives from a human donor in good health.

CDR3 region: CASSPTGGGTEAFF. CDR3 in DNA: TGTGCCAGCTCACCCACGGGGGGCGGAACTGAAGCTTTCTTT. The gene calls are TRBV18 and TRBJ1-1, with D possibly TRBD1 on 6 matching bases. This CDR3 is 14 amino acids long. Germline loops: CDR1 KGHSH, CDR2 LQKENI. The germline V and J ends were trimmed by 3 bases and 5 bases, with 13 bases remaining between them.